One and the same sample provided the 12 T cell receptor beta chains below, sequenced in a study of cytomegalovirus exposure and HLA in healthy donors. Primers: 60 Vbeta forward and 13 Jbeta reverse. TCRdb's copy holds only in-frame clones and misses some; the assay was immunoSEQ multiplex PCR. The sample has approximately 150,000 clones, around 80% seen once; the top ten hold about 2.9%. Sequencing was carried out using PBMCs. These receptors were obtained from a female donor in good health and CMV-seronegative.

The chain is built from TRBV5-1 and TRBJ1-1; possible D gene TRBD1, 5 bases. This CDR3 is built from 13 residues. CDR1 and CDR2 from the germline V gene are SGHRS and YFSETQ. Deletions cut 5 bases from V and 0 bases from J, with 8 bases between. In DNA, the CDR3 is TGCGCCAGCAGTACAGGAGTGAACACTGAAGCTTTCTTT. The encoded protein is CASSTGVNTEAFF.

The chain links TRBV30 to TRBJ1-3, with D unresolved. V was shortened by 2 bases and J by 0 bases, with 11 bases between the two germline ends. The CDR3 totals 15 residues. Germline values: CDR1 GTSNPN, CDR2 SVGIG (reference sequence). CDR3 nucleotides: TGTGCCTGGAGTAACCCAGGTTACTCTGGAAACACCATATATTTT. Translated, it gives CAWSNPGYSGNTIYF.

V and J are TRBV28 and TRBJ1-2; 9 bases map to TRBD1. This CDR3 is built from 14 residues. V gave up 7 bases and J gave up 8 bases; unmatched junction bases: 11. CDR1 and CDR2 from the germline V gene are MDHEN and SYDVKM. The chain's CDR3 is CASIMTGGSDGYTF. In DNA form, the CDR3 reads TGTGCCAGCATTATGACAGGGGGATCTGACGGCTACACCTTC.

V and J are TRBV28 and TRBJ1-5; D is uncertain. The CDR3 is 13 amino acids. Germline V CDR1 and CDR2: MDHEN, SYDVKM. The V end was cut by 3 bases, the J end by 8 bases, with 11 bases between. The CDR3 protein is CASSFDQVKPQHF. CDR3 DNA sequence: TGTGCCAGCAGTTTCGACCAGGTCAAGCCCCAGCATTTT. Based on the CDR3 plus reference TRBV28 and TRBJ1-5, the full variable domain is DVKVTQSSRYLVKRTGEKVFLECVQDMDHENMFWYRQDPGLGLRLIYFSYDVKMKEKGDIPEGYSVSREKKERFSLILESASTNQTSMYLCASSFDQVKPQHFGDGTRLSIL.

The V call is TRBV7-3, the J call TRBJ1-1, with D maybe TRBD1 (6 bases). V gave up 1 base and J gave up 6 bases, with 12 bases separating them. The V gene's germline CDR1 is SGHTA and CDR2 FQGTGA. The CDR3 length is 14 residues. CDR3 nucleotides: TGTGCCAGCAGCTTAAGAGGGGGGGCTGCTGAAGCTTTCTTT. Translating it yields CASSLRGGAAEAFF. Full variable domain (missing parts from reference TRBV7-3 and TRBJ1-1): GAGVSQTPSNKVTEKGKYVELRCDPISGHTALYWYRQSLGQGPEFLIYFQGTGAADDSGLPNDRFFAVRPEGSVSTLKIQRTERGDSAVYLCASSLRGGAAEAFFGQGTRLTVV.

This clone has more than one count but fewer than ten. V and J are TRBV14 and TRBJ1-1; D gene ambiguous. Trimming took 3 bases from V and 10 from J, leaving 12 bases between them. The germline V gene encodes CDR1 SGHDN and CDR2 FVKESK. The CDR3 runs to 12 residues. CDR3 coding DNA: TGTGCCAGCAGCCATGGAGCGAAGACAGCTTTCTTT. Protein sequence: CASSHGAKTAFF.

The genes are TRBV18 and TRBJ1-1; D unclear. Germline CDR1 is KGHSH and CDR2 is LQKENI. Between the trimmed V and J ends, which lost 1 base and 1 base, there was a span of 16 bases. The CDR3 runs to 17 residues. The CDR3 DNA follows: TGTGCCAGCTCACCACGGTTGACGGACTATCCGAACACTGAAGCTTTCTTT. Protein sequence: CASSPRLTDYPNTEAFF.

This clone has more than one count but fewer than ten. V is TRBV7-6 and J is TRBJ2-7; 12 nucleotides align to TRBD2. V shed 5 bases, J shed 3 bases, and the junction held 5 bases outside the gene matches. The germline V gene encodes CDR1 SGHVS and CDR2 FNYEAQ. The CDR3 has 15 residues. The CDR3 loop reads CASSPWTSGNYEQYF. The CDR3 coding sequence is TGTGCCAGCAGCCCCTGGACTAGCGGGAACTACGAGCAGTACTTC.

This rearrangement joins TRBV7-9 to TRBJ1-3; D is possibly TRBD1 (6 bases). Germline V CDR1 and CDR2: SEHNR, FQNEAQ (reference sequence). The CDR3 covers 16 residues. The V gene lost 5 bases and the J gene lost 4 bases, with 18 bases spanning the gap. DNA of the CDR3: TGTGCCAGCAGCGTCAGCCCCGGGACACAAGGAAACACCATATATTTT. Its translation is CASSVSPGTQGNTIYF.

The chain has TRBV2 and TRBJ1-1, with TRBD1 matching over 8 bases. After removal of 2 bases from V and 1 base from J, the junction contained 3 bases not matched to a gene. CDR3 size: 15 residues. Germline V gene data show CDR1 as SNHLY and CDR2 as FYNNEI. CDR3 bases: TGTGCCAGCAGTGAAACGGACAGGGCGAACACTGAAGCTTTCTTT. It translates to CASSETDRANTEAFF. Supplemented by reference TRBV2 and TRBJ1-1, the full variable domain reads EPEVTQTPSHQVTQMGQEVILRCVPISNHLYFYWYRQILGQKVEFLVSFYNNEISEKSEIFDDQFSVERPDGSNFTLKIRSTKLEDSAMYFCASSETDRANTEAFFGQGTRLTVV.

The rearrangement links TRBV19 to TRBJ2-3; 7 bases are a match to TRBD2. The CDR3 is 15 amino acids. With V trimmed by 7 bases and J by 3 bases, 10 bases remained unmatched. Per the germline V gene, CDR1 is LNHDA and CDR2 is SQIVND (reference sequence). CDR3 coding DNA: TGTGCCAGTACCCCCCAGGGAGGGATAACAGATACGCAGTATTTT. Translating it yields CASTPQGGITDTQYF.

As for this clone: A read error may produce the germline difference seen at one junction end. CDR3 nucleotide sequence: TGTGCTAGCAGCCAGGACAGCGTCCAAGAGACCCAGTACTTC. Translated: CASSQDSVQETQYF. The genes are TRBV7-7 and TRBJ2-5, with TRBD1 as a possible D gene (6 bases). CDR1 is SSHAT, CDR2 FNYEAQ, per germline (reference sequence). CDR3 length equals 14 residues.